Listed here are 17 T cell receptor beta chains from one sample, sequenced in a study of shared clonotypes between healthy human individuals. The data were produced by immunoSEQ multiplex PCR, yet TCRdb's version contains in-frame clones alone and is incomplete. The sample has under 2.5 million clones, just under 95% seen once. The sample consisted of naive CD4+ T cells from PBMCs. Subset here: CD45RA+ positively selected. These receptors all come from a man aged 18 to 29 in good health. Some clones in this sample may be carry-over from other donors' samples.

The chain uses TRBV4-2 and TRBJ2-6; no clear D gene. Germline V gene lookup returns CDR1 LGHNA and CDR2 YNFKEQ. V was clipped by 1 base and J by 3 bases, with 10 bases between them. The CDR3 covers 16 residues. CDR3 nucleotide sequence: TGTGCCAGCAGCCAAGTAAAGGGCGGTGGGGCCAACGTCCTGACTTTC. It codes for CASSQVKGGGANVLTF.

V gene TRBV9 combines with J gene TRBJ2-1, with D unclear. The germline CDR1 and CDR2 sequences are SGDLS and YYNGEE. Trimming took off 0 bases at V and 10 bases at J, with 11 bases between the two ends. This CDR3 has 13 residues. CDR3 nucleotides: TGTGCCAGCAGCGTAGTTATTCAAGGCGAGCAGTTCTTC. Translating it yields CASSVVIQGEQFF.

As to this clone: This specimen includes other DNA sequences encoding the same CDR3. The chain is built from TRBV5-1 and TRBJ1-1, with a tentative D call TRBD1 (6 bases). In germline, CDR1 is SGHRS, CDR2 YFSETQ. V was pared by 1 base and J by 5 bases, with 12 bases between. The length of the CDR3 is 14 residues. This chain's CDR3 is CASSLTGLGTEAFF. The CDR3 nucleotides read TGCGCCAGCAGCTTGACAGGGTTGGGGACTGAAGCTTTCTTT.

J is TRBJ2-3 and V is TRBV7-3; maybe TRBD2 (5 bases). Trimming took off 5 bases at V and 1 base at J, with 19 bases between the two ends. Germline V gene data show CDR1 as SGHTA and CDR2 as FQGTGA. This CDR3 is 17 amino acids long. CDR3 nucleotides: TGTGCCAGCAGCCCGCGCCCCGGAAGCGGTCGCACAGATACGCAGTATTTT. It encodes CASSPRPGSGRTDTQYF.

The chain uses TRBV10-2 and TRBJ1-5; TRBD1 is a possible D gene (6 bases). V was pared by 9 bases and J by 9 bases, with 24 bases between. This CDR3 has 15 residues. Per germline, CDR1 WSHSY and CDR2 SAAADI. CDR3 bases: TGCGCCAGTCTACTTGAGGGGGAACGGCAAAGGCCCCAGCATTTT. This codes for CASLLEGERQRPQHF.

The V call is TRBV4-3, the J call TRBJ2-3, with 13 bases that match TRBD2. Germline CDR1 LGHNA, CDR2 YSLEER. There are 17 residues in the CDR3. V was clipped by 4 bases and J by 5 bases; unmatched bases: 9. CDR3 sequence reads: CASSRMGLAGFGDTQYF. The CDR3 bases are TGCGCCAGCAGCCGGATGGGACTAGCGGGATTCGGAGATACGCAGTATTTT.

J is TRBJ1-4 and V is TRBV27, with 9 bases identical to TRBD1. The CDR3 extends over 14 amino acids. Germline V gene lookup returns CDR1 MNHEY and CDR2 SMNVEV (reference sequence). After removal of 5 bases from V and 8 bases from J, the junction contained 6 bases not matched to a gene. The CDR3 nucleotides read TGTGCCAGCAGTGGACAGGGGATAGGGGAAAAACTGTTTTTT. Amino acids: CASSGQGIGEKLFF.

Details on this clone: Other DNA sequences from this sample encode an identical CDR3 as well. As DNA, the CDR3 is TGTGCCAGCAGCACGGGAGGGTGGGAGACCCAGTACTTC. Protein sequence: CASSTGGWETQYF. The J gene is TRBJ2-5, the V gene TRBV9, with 8 bases lining up with TRBD2. Germline V gene lookup returns CDR1 SGDLS and CDR2 YYNGEE. This CDR3 is 13 amino acids long. J lost 5 bases, V lost 4 bases, and 4 bases had no gene match.

The genes are TRBV10-3 and TRBJ1-2; a possible D gene is TRBD1 (5 bases). The germline V gene has CDR1 ENHRY and CDR2 SYGVKD. The V end was cut by 4 bases, the J end by 8 bases, with 14 bases between. This CDR3 spans 13 amino acids. The CDR3 coding sequence is TGTGCCATCAGTGTTACGGGACCAACCGGCTACACCTTC. Protein: CAISVTGPTGYTF.

With regard to this clone: The same CDR3 can be traced to other DNA sequences in this sample. The chain couples TRBV29-1 to TRBJ2-3; D not resolved. The CDR3 length is 11 residues. Germline V CDR1 and CDR2: SQVTM, ANQGSEA. The ends were cut back, 1 base at V and 4 bases at J, with 3 bases in the middle. In DNA form, the CDR3 reads TGCAGCGTTGAAGGGGCAGATACGCAGTATTTT. Translating it yields CSVEGADTQYF.

The chain links TRBV10-3 to TRBJ2-5; 7 positions match TRBD1. Germline V gene data show CDR1 as ENHRY and CDR2 as SYGVKD. Losses at the gene ends were 6 bases for V and 0 bases for J; bases not matched to a gene: 7. The CDR3 contains 15 residues. The CDR3 here is CAIRKGALYQETQYF. The CDR3 DNA is TGTGCCATCAGGAAGGGGGCCTTGTACCAAGAGACCCAGTACTTC.

This chain uses TRBV19 with TRBJ2-7; D may be TRBD1 (5 bases). Germline CDR1 LNHDA, CDR2 SQIVND (reference sequence). This CDR3 comprises 16 residues. Trimming removed 5 bases at V and 0 bases at J, with 17 bases between. The DNA for the CDR3 is TGTGCCAGTAGTTCCAGGGTAACGGTTAGCTCCTACGAGCAGTACTTC. Protein: CASSSRVTVSSYEQYF.

Concerning this clone itself: The same CDR3 also results from other DNA sequences found in this sample. The chain is built from TRBV28 and TRBJ1-5; tentative D call: TRBD1 (6 bases). The CDR3 consists of 11 residues. V lost 2 bases, J lost 11 bases, and 7 bases lay in between. Germline CDR1 MDHEN, CDR2 SYDVKM. Here the CDR3 reads CASSLQGTQHF. As DNA, the CDR3 is TGTGCCAGCAGTTTACAGGGGACCCAGCATTTT.

The gene calls are TRBV7-9 and TRBJ1-2; 9 bases agree with TRBD1. This CDR3 has 17 amino acids. The V gene end was trimmed by 1 base and the J gene end by 4 bases; junction bases not matched to a gene: 10. Germline values: CDR1 SEHNR, CDR2 FQNEAQ (reference sequence). The CDR3 spells CASSLEGDRGIGYGYTF. CDR3 bases: TGTGCCAGCAGCTTAGAGGGTGACAGGGGGATCGGCTATGGCTACACCTTC.

This clone was picked up one time. The rearrangement uses TRBV23-1 and TRBJ2-2; unclear D gene. TRBV23-1 is noted as an ORF with a role that remains uncertain. The V end lost 1 base, the J end lost 6 bases, and 18 bases lay between the germline ends. The CDR3 covers 17 residues. The CDR3 reads CASSQFSPPPRPGELFF. The CDR3 nucleotides read TGCGCCAGCAGTCAATTCTCTCCCCCCCCGAGGCCCGGGGAGCTGTTTTTT.

Concerning this clone: Other DNA sequences of this sample code for an identical CDR3. The genes are TRBV30 and TRBJ2-7, with 11 bases matching TRBD2. Per germline, CDR1 GTSNPN and CDR2 SVGIG (reference sequence). The CDR3 runs to 14 residues. V dropped 0 bases and J dropped 6; count of bases not matched to a gene: 4. The CDR3 here is CAWSVVLAGGEQYF. CDR3 bases: TGTGCCTGGAGTGTTGTTCTAGCGGGAGGCGAGCAGTACTTC.

J is TRBJ1-1 and V is TRBV28; TRBD1 aligns across 7 bases. The CDR3 extends over 15 amino acids. V lost 5 bases to trimming and J lost 2 bases; unmatched junction nucleotides: 8. Per germline, CDR1 MDHEN and CDR2 SYDVKM. CDR3 loop: CASSLRQGGNTEAFF. The CDR3 DNA is TGTGCCAGCAGTCTTCGACAGGGAGGTAACACTGAAGCTTTCTTT.